Only a few counts were recorded for the clone carrying this T cell receptor (beta chain). The entry originates in a study of OX40 agonist ivuxolimab in advanced cancers. CDR1 LGHNA and CDR2 YNFKEQ come from the germline V gene. CDR3 size: 13 residues. Trimming removed 0 bases from V and 7 bases from J, with 7 bases in between. Clones were read by immunoSEQ multiplex PCR, and TCRdb kept only the in-frame ones, dropping some. The sample holds some 80,000 clones, roughly 86% seen once. Exclusion applied to patients with autoimmune disease history or systemic immunosuppression. The material sequenced was CD4+ or CD8+ T cells sorted from blood, taken in a trial of the OX40 agonist ivuxolimab. The rearrangement uses TRBV4-2 and TRBJ2-1, with D uncertain. The TCR sequence derives from an adult with an advanced solid tumor such as melanoma, head and neck, liver or kidney cancer. This CDR3 is CASSQDETNEQFF. CDR3 coding DNA: TGTGCCAGCAGCCAAGACGAAACGAATGAGCAGTTCTTC.